This T cell receptor beta chain was documented in a study of beta chain features in type 1 diabetes. General observations from the study: In all four CD4+ subsets, TCRB CDR3 length was significantly, moderately reduced in type 1 diabetes.

As concerns this clone: Its antigen remains unidentified.

Germline CDR1 and CDR2: SEHNR and FQNEAQ (reference sequence). This CDR3 region has 15 residues. V lost 5 bases and J lost 1; bases outside the gene matches: 4. Of the isolated RNA, all was reverse transcribed, and so the sequenced material was expressed TCRB transcripts. TCRdb keeps only in-frame clones here, not all; method: immunoSEQ multiplex PCR. The table includes 250,000 to 300,000 clones, roughly an eighth detected once. The sequence was obtained from a man in his thirties or forties with type 1 diabetes. The chain combines TRBV7-9 with TRBJ2-3; TRBD1 matches at 9 bases. Sequenced: naive CD4+ T cells from blood. CDR3 DNA: TGTGCCAGCAGCAAGGACAGGGGACGCACAGATACGCAGTATTTT. Its translation: CASSKDRGRTDTQYF.